This T cell receptor beta chain was documented in a study of long-term antiretroviral therapy in people with HIV. At the survey level, the v3.0 immunoSEQ assay was run. The data were produced by immunoSEQ multiplex PCR, yet TCRdb's version contains in-frame clones alone and is incomplete. Among just under 10,000 clones listed, about four fifths were seen once. Study-wide results and caveats: Post-ART, diversity grew, though it stayed under transplant donor control levels.

The CDR3 totals 11 residues. Germline CDR1 and CDR2: SGHVS and FQNEAQ. V was pared by 4 bases and J by 9 bases, with 10 bases between. With respect to this clone: Its antigen is currently unknown.

The chain joins TRBV7-8 to TRBJ2-7; D perhaps matches TRBD2 (6 bases). This sequence was found in a man between 40 and 49 years old with HIV. The sample here was unsorted PBMCs, taken 1.8 years before starting antiretroviral therapy. The CDR3 DNA is TGTGCCAGCAGCTCACTAGCTGGGCAGTACTTC. As protein: CASSSLAGQYF.